A single sample gave rise to the 9 T cell receptor beta chains below, sequenced in a study of blood T cell repertoires in COVID-19. Assay used: immunoSEQ multiplex PCR; TCRdb lists only in-frame clones, some missing. The repertoire holds approximately 140,000 clones, with 70% to 90% as singletons. Sequences were obtained from peripheral blood. These receptor sequences come from a man between 65 and 80 years old with acute or convalescent COVID-19.

In the case of this clone: Other DNA sequences in the same sample also yield this CDR3. This chain uses TRBV9 with TRBJ2-1, with 11 bases that match TRBD2. This CDR3 region has 17 residues. Germline V gene data show CDR1 as SGDLS and CDR2 as YYNGEE. After removal of 0 bases from V and 7 bases from J, the junction contained 9 bases not matched to a gene. The CDR3 bases are TGTGCCAGCAGCGTAGAGGGTCTAGCGGGAGGAGGGAATGAGCAGTTCTTC. This codes for CASSVEGLAGGGNEQFF.

V usage is TRBV27 and J usage is TRBJ2-1; tentatively, D is TRBD1 (6 bases). The CDR3 runs 13 residues. Looked up from germline, CDR1 is MNHEY and CDR2 is SMNVEV (reference sequence). Trimming took off 5 bases at V and 6 bases at J, with 11 bases between the two ends. The CDR3 bases are TGTGCCAGCAGTAGACGGACAGTCAATGAGCAGTTCTTC. Residues: CASSRRTVNEQFF.

This rearrangement joins TRBV29-1 to TRBJ2-6; D remains unclear. V lost 4 bases and J 0 bases, leaving 10 bases between the germline ends. CDR3 length: 15 residues. Germline-derived CDR1 and CDR2 are SQVTM and ANQGSEA. CDR3 region: CSVGVGASGANVLTF. The CDR3 DNA reads TGCAGCGTTGGGGTGGGCGCCTCTGGGGCCAACGTCCTGACTTTC.

The gene calls are TRBV19 and TRBJ2-3; 13 positions agree with TRBD2. The CDR3 contains 15 residues. With V trimmed by 8 bases and J by 4 bases, 6 bases remained unmatched. CDR1 is LNHDA, CDR2 SQIVND, per germline (reference sequence). The CDR3 region is CASSRTSGSPDTQYF. As DNA, the CDR3 is TGTGCCAGTTCGCGGACTAGCGGGAGTCCAGATACGCAGTATTTT.

V gene TRBV14 combines with J gene TRBJ1-1; 9 nucleotides align to TRBD1. CDR1 is SGHDN, CDR2 FVKESK, per germline. This CDR3 spans 17 amino acids. V gave up 4 bases and J gave up 2 bases; unmatched junction bases: 11. Written as DNA, the CDR3 is TGTGCCAGCAGCCCCACAATGGACAGGGGCTTTAACACTGAAGCTTTCTTT. It encodes CASSPTMDRGFNTEAFF. Full variable domain (missing parts from reference TRBV14 and TRBJ1-1): EAGVTQFPSHSVIEKGQTVTLRCDPISGHDNLYWYRRVMGKEIKFLLHFVKESKQDESGMPNNRFLAERTGGTYSTLKVQPAELEDSGVYFCASSPTMDRGFNTEAFFGQGTRLTVV.

The CDR3 nucleotides are TGTGCCAGCAGCTCTCTTAGGGGGGGACAGGGTCTTTCTGACTATGGCTACACCTTC. Translating gives CASSSLRGGQGLSDYGYTF. The rearrangement links TRBV5-4 to TRBJ1-2, with 9 bases lining up with TRBD1. The germline CDR1 and CDR2 sequences are SGHNT and YYREEE (reference sequence). J gave up 3 bases and V 3 bases, and 18 bases lay outside the gene matches. There are 19 residues in the CDR3.

The chain carries TRBV7-2 and TRBJ2-3; 8 bases match TRBD2. The CDR3 covers 15 residues. CDR1 is SGHTA and CDR2 is FQGNSA in the germline V gene. Germline trimming cut 3 bases from V and 0 bases from J; bases unmatched to any gene: 2. In nucleotides, the CDR3 is TGTGCCAGCAGCTTCGCTAGCGGGAGCACAGATACGCAGTATTTT. As protein: CASSFASGSTDTQYF.

The rearrangement uses TRBV9 and TRBJ1-1; tentative D call: TRBD1 (5 bases). CDR1 and CDR2 (germline): SGDLS, YYNGEE. Deletions cut 1 base from V and 3 bases from J, with 7 bases between. The CDR3 is made up of 13 amino acids. The CDR3 DNA follows: TGTGCCAGCAGCGTACTAGGGGACACTGAAGCTTTCTTT. This translates into CASSVLGDTEAFF.

V usage is TRBV18 and J usage is TRBJ1-5; D may be TRBD1 (6 bases). Germline V gives CDR1 KGHSH, CDR2 LQKENI. With 3 bases removed from V and 1 base from J, the gap between germline ends came to 7 bases. The CDR3 has 14 amino acids. CDR3 nucleotide sequence: TGTGCCAGCTCACCGGGGACAAGCAATCAGCCCCAGCATTTT. Translated, it gives CASSPGTSNQPQHF.